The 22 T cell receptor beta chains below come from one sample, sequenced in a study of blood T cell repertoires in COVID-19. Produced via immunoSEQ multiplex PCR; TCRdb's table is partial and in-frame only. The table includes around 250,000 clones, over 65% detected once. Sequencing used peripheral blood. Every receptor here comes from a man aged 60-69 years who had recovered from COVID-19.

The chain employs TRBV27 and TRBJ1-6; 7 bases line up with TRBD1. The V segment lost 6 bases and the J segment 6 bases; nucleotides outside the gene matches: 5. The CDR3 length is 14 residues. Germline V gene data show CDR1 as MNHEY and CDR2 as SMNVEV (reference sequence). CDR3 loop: CASSPGQANSPLHF. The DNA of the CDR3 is TGTGCCAGCAGCCCCGGACAGGCTAATTCACCCCTCCACTTT.

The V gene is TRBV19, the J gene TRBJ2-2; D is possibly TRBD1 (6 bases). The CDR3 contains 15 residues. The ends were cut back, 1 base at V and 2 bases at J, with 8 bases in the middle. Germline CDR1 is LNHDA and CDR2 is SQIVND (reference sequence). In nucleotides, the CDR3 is TGTGCCAGTAGTATAGTCGGGACAAACACCGGGGAGCTGTTTTTT. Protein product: CASSIVGTNTGELFF. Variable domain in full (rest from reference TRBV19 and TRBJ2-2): DGGITQSPKYLFRKEGQNVTLSCEQNLNHDAMYWYRQDPGQGLRLIYYSQIVNDFQKGDIAEGYSVSREKKESFPLTVTSAQKNPTAFYLCASSIVGTNTGELFFGEGSRLTVL.

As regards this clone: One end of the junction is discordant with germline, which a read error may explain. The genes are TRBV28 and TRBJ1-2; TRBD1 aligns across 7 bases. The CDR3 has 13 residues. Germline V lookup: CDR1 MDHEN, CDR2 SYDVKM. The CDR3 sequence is CASSKGTARFPLF. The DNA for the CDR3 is TGTGCCAGCAGTAAAGGGACAGCGAGATTTCCCCTCTTC.

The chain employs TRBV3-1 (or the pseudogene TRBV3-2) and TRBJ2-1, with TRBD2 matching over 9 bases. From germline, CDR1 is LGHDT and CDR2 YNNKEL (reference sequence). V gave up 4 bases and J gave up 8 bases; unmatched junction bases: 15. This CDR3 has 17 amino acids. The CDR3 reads CASSRSPFSGGKYEQFF. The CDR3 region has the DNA TGTGCCAGCAGCCGATCTCCCTTTAGCGGGGGTAAGTATGAGCAGTTCTTC.

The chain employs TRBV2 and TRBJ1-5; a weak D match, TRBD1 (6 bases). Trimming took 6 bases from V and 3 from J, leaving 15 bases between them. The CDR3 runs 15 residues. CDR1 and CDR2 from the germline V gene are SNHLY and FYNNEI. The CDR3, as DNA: TGTGCCAGCAGCCTACGGGACACAAACAATCAGCCCCAGCATTTT. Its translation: CASSLRDTNNQPQHF.

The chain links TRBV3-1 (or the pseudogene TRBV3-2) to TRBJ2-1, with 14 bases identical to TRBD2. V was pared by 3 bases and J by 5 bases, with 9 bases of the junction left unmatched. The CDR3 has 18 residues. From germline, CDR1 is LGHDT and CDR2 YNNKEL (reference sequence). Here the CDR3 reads CASSHGTSGGLVHNEQFF. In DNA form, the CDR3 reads TGTGCCAGCAGCCATGGGACTAGCGGGGGCTTGGTGCACAATGAGCAGTTCTTC.

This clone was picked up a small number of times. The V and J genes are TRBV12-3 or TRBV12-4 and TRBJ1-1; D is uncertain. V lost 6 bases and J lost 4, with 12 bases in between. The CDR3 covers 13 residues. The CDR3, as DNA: TGTGCCAGCAGGACAAATGTGGCCACTGAAGCTTTCTTT. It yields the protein CASRTNVATEAFF.

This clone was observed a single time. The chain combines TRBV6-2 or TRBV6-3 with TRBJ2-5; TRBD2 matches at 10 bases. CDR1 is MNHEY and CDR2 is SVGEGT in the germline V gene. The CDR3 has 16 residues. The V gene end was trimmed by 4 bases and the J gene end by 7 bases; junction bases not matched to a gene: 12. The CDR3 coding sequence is TGTGCCAGCAGTTTCCTCAGTGGGACTAGCGAGGGGACCCAGTACTTC. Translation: CASSFLSGTSEGTQYF.

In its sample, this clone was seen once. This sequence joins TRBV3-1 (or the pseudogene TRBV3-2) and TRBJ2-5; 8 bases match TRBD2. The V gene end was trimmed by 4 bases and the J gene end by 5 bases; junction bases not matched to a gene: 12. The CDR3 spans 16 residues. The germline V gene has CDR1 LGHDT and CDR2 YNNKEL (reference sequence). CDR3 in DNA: TGTGCCAGCAGCCTATCCGATTTAGCGGGGAGGGAGACCCAGTACTTC. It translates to CASSLSDLAGRETQYF.

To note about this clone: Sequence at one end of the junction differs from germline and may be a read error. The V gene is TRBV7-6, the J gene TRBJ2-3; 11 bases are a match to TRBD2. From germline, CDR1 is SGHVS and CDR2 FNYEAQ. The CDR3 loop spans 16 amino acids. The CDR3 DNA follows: TGTGCCAGCAGCGTAGCGGGAGGGGGTGGCACAGATACGCAGTATTTT. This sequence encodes CASSVAGGGGTDTQYF.

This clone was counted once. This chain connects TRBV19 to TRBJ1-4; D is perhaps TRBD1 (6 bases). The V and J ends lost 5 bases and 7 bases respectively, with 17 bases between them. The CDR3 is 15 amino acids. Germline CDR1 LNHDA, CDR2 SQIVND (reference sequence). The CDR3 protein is CASSHFGGRSEKLFF. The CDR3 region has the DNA TGTGCCAGTAGTCACTTCGGGGGGCGCAGTGAAAAACTGTTTTTT.

The CDR3 loop reads CASSSNVNTGELFF. The CDR3 nucleotides read TGTGCCAGTAGTTCTAATGTGAACACCGGGGAGCTGTTTTTT. V gene TRBV19 combines with J gene TRBJ2-2; D is unresolved. Trimming took off 5 bases at V and 1 base at J, with 8 bases between the two ends. Germline-derived CDR1 and CDR2 are LNHDA and SQIVND (reference sequence). This CDR3 is built from 14 residues.

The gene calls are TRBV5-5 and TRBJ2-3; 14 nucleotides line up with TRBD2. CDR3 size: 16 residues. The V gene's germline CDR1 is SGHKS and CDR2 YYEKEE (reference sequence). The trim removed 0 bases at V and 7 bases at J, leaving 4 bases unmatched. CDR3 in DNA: TGTGCCAGCAGCTTGGCAGGACTAGCGGGAGGATATACGCAGTATTTT. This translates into CASSLAGLAGGYTQYF. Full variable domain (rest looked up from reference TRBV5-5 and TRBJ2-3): DAGVTQSPTHLIKTRGQQVTLRCSPISGHKSVSWYQQVLGQGPQFIFQYYEKEERGRGNFPDRFSARQFPNYSSELNVNALLLGDSALYLCASSLAGLAGGYTQYFGPGTRLTVL.

CDR3 region: CASSKQGAPSGYTF. In nucleotides, the CDR3 is TGTGCCAGCAGCAAACAGGGGGCGCCGAGTGGCTACACCTTC. The chain has TRBV5-6 and TRBJ1-2; TRBD1 matches 9 bases. Trimming removed 4 bases from V and 7 bases from J; junction bases left unmatched: 8. Germline V lookup: CDR1 SGHDT, CDR2 YYEEEE. CDR3 length equals 14 residues.

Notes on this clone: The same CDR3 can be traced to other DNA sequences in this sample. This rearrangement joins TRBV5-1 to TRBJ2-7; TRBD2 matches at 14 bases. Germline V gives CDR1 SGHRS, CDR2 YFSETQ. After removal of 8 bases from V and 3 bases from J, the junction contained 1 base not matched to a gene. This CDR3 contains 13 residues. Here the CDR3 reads CASGLAGGYEQYF. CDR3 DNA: TGCGCCAGTGGACTAGCGGGGGGCTACGAGCAGTACTTC.

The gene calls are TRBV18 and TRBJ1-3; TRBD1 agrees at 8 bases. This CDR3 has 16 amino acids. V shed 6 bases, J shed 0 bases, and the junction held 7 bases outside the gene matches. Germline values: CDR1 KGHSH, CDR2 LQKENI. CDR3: CASSDGQGSSGNTIYF. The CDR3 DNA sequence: TGTGCCAGCTCTGACGGACAGGGCTCCTCTGGAAACACCATATATTTT.

The CDR3 protein is CASSSQTYEQYF. The CDR3 DNA follows: TGCGCCAGCAGCTCCCAAACCTACGAGCAGTACTTC. This rearrangement joins TRBV5-1 to TRBJ2-7, with D hard to call. This CDR3 has 12 residues. Trimming took 3 bases from V and 2 from J, leaving 6 bases between them. Germline lookup yields CDR1 SGHRS and CDR2 YFSETQ.

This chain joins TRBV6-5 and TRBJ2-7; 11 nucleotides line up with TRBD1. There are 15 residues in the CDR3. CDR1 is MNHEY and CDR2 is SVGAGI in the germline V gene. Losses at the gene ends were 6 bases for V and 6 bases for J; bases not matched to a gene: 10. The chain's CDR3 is CASSYTQGTGGEQYF. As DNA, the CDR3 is TGTGCCAGCAGCTACACGCAGGGGACAGGGGGCGAGCAGTACTTC.

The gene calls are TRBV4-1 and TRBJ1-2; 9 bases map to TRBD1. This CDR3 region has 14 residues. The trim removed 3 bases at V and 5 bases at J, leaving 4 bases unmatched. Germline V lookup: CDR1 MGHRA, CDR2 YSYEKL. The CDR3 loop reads CASSQGQGWYGYTF. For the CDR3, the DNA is TGCGCCAGCAGCCAGGGACAGGGTTGGTATGGCTACACCTTC.

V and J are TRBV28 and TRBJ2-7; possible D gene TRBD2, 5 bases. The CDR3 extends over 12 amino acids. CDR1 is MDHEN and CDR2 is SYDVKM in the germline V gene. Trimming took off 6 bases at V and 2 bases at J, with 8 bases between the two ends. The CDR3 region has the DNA TGTGCCAGCAGGACCGGGGCCTACGAGCAGTACTTC. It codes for CASRTGAYEQYF.

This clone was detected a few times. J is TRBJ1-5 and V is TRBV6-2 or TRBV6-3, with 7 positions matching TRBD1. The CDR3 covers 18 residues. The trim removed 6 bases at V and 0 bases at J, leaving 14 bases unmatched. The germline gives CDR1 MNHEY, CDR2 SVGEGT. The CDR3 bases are TGTGCCAGCAGCCCTTCGACAGGGTCATTCCTTAGCAATCAGCCCCAGCATTTT. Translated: CASSPSTGSFLSNQPQHF.

In DNA, the CDR3 is TGCGCCACCCGACTCGGGACTAGCGGGAAGGATGAGCAGTTCTTC. Translation gives CATRLGTSGKDEQFF. The rearrangement joins TRBV10-2 to TRBJ2-1; 13 bases agree with TRBD2. J lost 8 bases, V lost 10 bases, and 11 bases had no gene match. The CDR3 runs to 15 residues. Germline loops: CDR1 WSHSY, CDR2 SAAADI.